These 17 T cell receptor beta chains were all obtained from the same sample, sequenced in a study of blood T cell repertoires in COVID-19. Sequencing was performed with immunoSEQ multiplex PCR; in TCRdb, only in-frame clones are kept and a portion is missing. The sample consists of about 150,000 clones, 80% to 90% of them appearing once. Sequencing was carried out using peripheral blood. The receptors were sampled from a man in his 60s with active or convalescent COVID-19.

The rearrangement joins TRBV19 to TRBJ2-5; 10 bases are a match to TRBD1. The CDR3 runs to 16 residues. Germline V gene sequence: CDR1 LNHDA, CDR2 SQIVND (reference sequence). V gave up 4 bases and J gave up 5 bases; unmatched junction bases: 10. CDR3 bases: TGTGCCAGTAGTAAACAGGGACAGGGGTGGTTGGAGACCCAGTACTTC. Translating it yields CASSKQGQGWLETQYF.

CDR3 region: CASIDTGYEQYF. In DNA form, the CDR3 reads TGTGCCAGCATCGATACAGGGTACGAGCAGTACTTC. The V call is TRBV28, the J call TRBJ2-7; tentative D call: TRBD1 (6 bases). The CDR3 has 12 residues. The V end lost 7 bases, the J end lost 4 bases, and 11 bases lay between the germline ends. The germline V gene encodes CDR1 MDHEN and CDR2 SYDVKM.

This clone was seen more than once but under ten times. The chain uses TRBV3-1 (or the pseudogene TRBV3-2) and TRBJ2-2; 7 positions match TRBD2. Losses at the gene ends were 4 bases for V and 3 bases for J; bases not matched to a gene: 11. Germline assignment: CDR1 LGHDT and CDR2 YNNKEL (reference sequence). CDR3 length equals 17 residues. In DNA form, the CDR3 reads TGTGCCAGCAGCCTAAGGGGTCGGACTAGGGACACCGGGGAGCTGTTTTTT. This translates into CASSLRGRTRDTGELFF.

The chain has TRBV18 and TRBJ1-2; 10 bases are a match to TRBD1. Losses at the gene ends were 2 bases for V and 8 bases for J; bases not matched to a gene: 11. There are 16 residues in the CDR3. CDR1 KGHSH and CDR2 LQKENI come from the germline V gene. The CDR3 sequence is CASSPNNFGQGGGYTF. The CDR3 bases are TGTGCCAGCTCACCAAACAACTTCGGACAGGGGGGAGGCTACACCTTC. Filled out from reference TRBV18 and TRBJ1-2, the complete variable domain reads NAGVMQNPRHLVRRRGQEARLRCSPMKGHSHVYWYRQLPEEGLKFMVYLQKENIIDESGMPKERFSAEFPKEGPSILRIQQVVRGDSAAYFCASSPNNFGQGGGYTFGSGTRLTVV.

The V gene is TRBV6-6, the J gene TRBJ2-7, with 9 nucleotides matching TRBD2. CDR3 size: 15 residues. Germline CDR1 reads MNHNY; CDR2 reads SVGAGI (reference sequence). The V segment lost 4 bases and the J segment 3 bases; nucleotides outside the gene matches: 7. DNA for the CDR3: TGTGCCAGCAGTTCCTCCGCGGGAGGGTTCTACGAGCAGTACTTC. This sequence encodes CASSSSAGGFYEQYF.

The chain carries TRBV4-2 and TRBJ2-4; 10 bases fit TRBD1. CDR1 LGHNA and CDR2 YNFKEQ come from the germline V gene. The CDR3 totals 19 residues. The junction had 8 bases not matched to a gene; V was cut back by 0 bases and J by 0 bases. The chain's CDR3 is CASSQESGQGKLAKNIQYF. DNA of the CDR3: TGTGCCAGCAGCCAAGAGTCGGGACAGGGGAAACTAGCCAAAAACATTCAGTACTTC.

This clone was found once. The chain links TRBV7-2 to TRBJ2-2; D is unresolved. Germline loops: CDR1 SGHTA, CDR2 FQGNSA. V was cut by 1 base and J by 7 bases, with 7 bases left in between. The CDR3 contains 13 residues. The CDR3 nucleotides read TGTGCCAGCAGCTTAGAACGCGGCGGGGAGCTGTTTTTT. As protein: CASSLERGGELFF.

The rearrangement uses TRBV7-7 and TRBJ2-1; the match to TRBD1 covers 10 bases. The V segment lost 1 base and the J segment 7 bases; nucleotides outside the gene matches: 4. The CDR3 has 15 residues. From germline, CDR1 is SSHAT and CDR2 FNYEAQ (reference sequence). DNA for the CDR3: TGTGCCAGCAGCTTAGGACAGGGGGCGACAAATGAGCAGTTCTTC. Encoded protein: CASSLGQGATNEQFF.

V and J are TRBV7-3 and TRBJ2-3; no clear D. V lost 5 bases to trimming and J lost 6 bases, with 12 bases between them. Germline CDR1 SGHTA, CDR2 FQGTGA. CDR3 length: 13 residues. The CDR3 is CASSLSPSDTQYF. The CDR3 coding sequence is TGTGCCAGCAGCCTAAGTCCGTCGGATACGCAGTATTTT.

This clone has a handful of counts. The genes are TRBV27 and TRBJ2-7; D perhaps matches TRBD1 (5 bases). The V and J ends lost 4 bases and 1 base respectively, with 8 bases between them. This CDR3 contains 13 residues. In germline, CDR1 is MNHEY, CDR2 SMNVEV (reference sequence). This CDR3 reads CASSSYRSYEQYF. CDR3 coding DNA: TGTGCCAGCAGTTCCTACAGGTCCTACGAGCAGTACTTC.

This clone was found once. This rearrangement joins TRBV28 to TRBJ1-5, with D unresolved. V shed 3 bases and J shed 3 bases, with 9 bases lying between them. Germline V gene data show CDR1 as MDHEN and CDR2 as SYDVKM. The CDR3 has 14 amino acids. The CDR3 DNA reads TGTGCCAGCAGTTTGCAGGTCACCAATCAGCCCCAGCATTTT. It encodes CASSLQVTNQPQHF.

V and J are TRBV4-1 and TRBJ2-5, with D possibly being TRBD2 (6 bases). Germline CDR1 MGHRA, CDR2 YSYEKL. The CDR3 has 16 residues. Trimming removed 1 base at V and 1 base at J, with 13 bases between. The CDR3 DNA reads TGCGCCAGCAGCCAAGGCAGGACTACCTTCCAAGAGACCCAGTACTTC. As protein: CASSQGRTTFQETQYF.

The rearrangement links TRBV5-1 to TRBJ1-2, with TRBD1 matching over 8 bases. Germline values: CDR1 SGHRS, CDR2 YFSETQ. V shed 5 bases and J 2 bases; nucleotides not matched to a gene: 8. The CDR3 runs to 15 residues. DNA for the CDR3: TGCGCCAGCAGTCCCATGACAGGGGCGAACTATGGCTACACCTTC. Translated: CASSPMTGANYGYTF.

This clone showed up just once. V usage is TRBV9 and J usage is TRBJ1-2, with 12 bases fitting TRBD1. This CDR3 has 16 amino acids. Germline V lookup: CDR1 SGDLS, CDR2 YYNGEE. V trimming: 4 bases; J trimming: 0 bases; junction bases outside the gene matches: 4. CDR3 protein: CASSTGTGGANYGYTF. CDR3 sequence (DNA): TGTGCCAGCAGCACTGGGACAGGGGGCGCTAACTATGGCTACACCTTC.

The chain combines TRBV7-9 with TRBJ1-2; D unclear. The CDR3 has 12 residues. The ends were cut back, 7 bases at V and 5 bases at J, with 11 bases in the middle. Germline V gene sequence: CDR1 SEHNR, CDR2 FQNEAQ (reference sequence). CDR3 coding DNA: TGTGCCAGCACCCCCGGAGGGTATGGCTACACCTTC. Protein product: CASTPGGYGYTF. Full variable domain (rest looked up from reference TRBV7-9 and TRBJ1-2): DTGVSQNPRHKITKRGQNVTFRCDPISEHNRLYWYRQTLGQGPEFLTYFQNEAQLEKSRLLSDRFSAERPKGSFSTLEIQRTEQGDSAMYLCASTPGGYGYTFGSGTRLTVV.

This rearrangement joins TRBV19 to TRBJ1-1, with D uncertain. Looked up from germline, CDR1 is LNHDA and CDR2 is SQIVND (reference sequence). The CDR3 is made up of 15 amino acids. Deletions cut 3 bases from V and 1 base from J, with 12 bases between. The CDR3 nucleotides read TGTGCCAGTAGTATCCCTACAGCACCGAACACTGAAGCTTTCTTT. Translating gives CASSIPTAPNTEAFF. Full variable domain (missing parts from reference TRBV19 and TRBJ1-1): DGGITQSPKYLFRKEGQNVTLSCEQNLNHDAMYWYRQDPGQGLRLIYYSQIVNDFQKGDIAEGYSVSREKKESFPLTVTSAQKNPTAFYLCASSIPTAPNTEAFFGQGTRLTVV.

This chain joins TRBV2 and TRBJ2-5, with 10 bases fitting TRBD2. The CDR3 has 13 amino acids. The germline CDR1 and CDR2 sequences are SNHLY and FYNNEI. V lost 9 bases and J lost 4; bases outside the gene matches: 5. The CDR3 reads CASLPSGRETQYF. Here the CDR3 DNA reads TGTGCCAGTCTGCCTAGCGGGAGAGAGACCCAGTACTTC.